Below are 8 T cell receptor beta chains sequenced from a single sample in a study of cytomegalovirus exposure and HLA in healthy donors. The study ran its PCR with 60 Vbeta and 13 Jbeta primers. Clones were read by immunoSEQ multiplex PCR, and TCRdb kept only the in-frame ones, dropping some. Of roughly 150,000 clones listed, about 81% are singletons. Input material: PBMCs. These receptors came from a girl aged 2-10 years in good health and CMV-seropositive.

This clone showed up just once. This chain uses TRBV28 with TRBJ2-3; D unclear. The ends were cut back, 4 bases at V and 6 bases at J, with 8 bases in the middle. Germline values: CDR1 MDHEN, CDR2 SYDVKM. The CDR3 runs 12 residues. CDR3 loop: CASSSTLDTQYF. In DNA, the CDR3 is TGTGCCAGCAGTTCTACTCTGGATACGCAGTATTTT.

This clone has just a few counts. The chain combines TRBV5-5 with TRBJ2-1, with 9 bases lining up with TRBD2. CDR3 size: 14 residues. Per the germline V gene, CDR1 is SGHKS and CDR2 is YYEKEE (reference sequence). V lost 4 bases to trimming and J lost 3 bases; unmatched junction nucleotides: 2. CDR3 protein: CASSRLADYNEQFF. The CDR3 DNA reads as TGTGCCAGCAGCAGACTAGCGGACTACAATGAGCAGTTCTTC.

The chain recombines TRBV11-2 with TRBJ2-2; 7 nucleotides agree with TRBD1. The germline V gene encodes CDR1 SGHAT and CDR2 FQNNGV. The CDR3 is 18 amino acids. With 1 base clipped from V and 7 bases from J, the junction kept 15 bases outside the gene matches. CDR3 protein: CASSLGRASSWDSGELFF. The DNA for the CDR3 is TGTGCCAGCAGCTTAGGGCGGGCGTCGTCATGGGACAGCGGGGAGCTGTTTTTT.

The rearrangement uses TRBV30 and TRBJ1-5, with 7 bases matching TRBD1. The germline gives CDR1 GTSNPN, CDR2 SVGIG (reference sequence). This CDR3 is 16 amino acids long. Trimming removed 2 bases from V and 4 bases from J; junction bases left unmatched: 11. The CDR3 spells CAWSRRGQAANQPQHF. CDR3 DNA sequence: TGTGCCTGGAGTAGGAGGGGGCAGGCAGCAAATCAGCCCCAGCATTTT.

V usage is TRBV9 and J usage is TRBJ2-3; the match to TRBD2 covers 7 bases. Germline V gene sequence: CDR1 SGDLS, CDR2 YYNGEE. The CDR3 loop spans 15 amino acids. J lost 1 base, V lost 3 bases, and 5 bases had no gene match. Here the CDR3 reads CASSALRGGTDTQYF. The DNA for the CDR3 is TGTGCCAGCAGCGCCCTTCGGGGGGGCACAGATACGCAGTATTTT.

The chain couples TRBV28 to TRBJ1-5; unclear D gene. V was clipped by 5 bases and J by 4 bases, with 21 bases between them. The length of the CDR3 is 17 residues. Germline-derived CDR1 and CDR2 are MDHEN and SYDVKM. The CDR3 DNA sequence: TGTGCCAGCAGTACCCCCCGAGGCAGTGTCTTAAATCAGCCCCAGCATTTT. Its translation: CASSTPRGSVLNQPQHF.

V usage is TRBV5-1 and J usage is TRBJ2-3, with TRBD2 identical over 11 bases. The trim removed 5 bases at V and 6 bases at J, leaving 2 bases unmatched. In germline, CDR1 is SGHRS, CDR2 YFSETQ. The CDR3 spans 13 residues. The CDR3 spells CASSGLAGDTQYF. The CDR3 DNA is TGCGCCAGCAGTGGACTAGCGGGTGATACGCAGTATTTT.

The chain carries TRBV19 and TRBJ2-2; the D gene is possibly TRBD2 (6 bases). The CDR3 runs to 12 residues. Germline assignment: CDR1 LNHDA and CDR2 SQIVND (reference sequence). The germline V and J ends were trimmed by 4 bases and 7 bases, with 7 bases remaining between them. The CDR3 is CASSSGNGELFF. For the CDR3, the DNA is TGTGCCAGTAGTAGCGGGAACGGGGAGCTGTTTTTT.